This TCR beta chain is drawn from a study of blood T cell repertoires in COVID-19. As processed by the authors: The authors estimated nucleated cell counts from reference gene primer amplification. Some clones are missing from TCRdb's copy, which holds only in-frame ones; the method was immunoSEQ multiplex PCR. V and J calls and clone size come straight from that table; D and trimming were deduced from the DNA. The sample holds under 200,000 clones; 90% are singletons and the top ten take 0.5% to 0.65%. The CDR3 spans 17 residues. Trimming stripped 5 bases from V and 1 base from J, with 18 bases between. Germline V gene sequence: CDR1 LNHDA, CDR2 SQIVND (reference sequence).

The TCR was taken from a man over 45 with acute or convalescent COVID-19. The sample was peripheral blood. The chain employs TRBV19 and TRBJ2-4; weak D call: TRBD2 (7 bases). In DNA form, the CDR3 reads TGTGCCAGTAGTCCCTGGGGGCTAGCGGTTGCCAAAAACATTCAGTACTTC. Translating gives CASSPWGLAVAKNIQYF.